These T cell receptor beta chains were read from a single sample in a study of neurological immune-mediated disorders. MiXCR was run by TCRdb on the 5' RACE reads, yielding one entry per CDR3 protein. The sample holds around 66,000 distinct CDR3 sequences; around 5% are singletons and the top ten take over 2.5%. The material sequenced was PBMCs. These receptors all come from a woman aged 30 to 39 with multiple sclerosis. Each CDR3 is given without its conserved first and last residue. A D gene is named only where the DNA matches it firmly.

V,D,CDR3
TRBV20-1,.,SPYHVAVEAF
TRBV11-1,TRBD1,ASSESGRQGNTGELF
TRBV24-1,TRBD2,ATTSRGVRISSYEQY
TRBV5-1,.,ASSLEIRGGQTQY
TRBV20-1,.,SASMVGGNTDTQY
TRBV20-1,.,SARDGTGGPQN
TRBV7-8,.,ASSSPLGGNEQY
TRBV10-2,TRBD1,ASRQGADGYT
TRBV7-6,.,ASSLAGRAEQY
TRBV2,.,ASGAATNYGYT
TRBV20-1,.,SARDVVEAF
TRBV12-3/TRBV12-4,TRBD2,ASSPTAGGVVGNIQY
TRBV7-9,TRBD2,ASSLRGPSGGFSYNEQF
TRBV20-1,TRBD1,SARTGGGTEAF
TRBV12-3/TRBV12-4,.,ASRPGGEHGYT
TRBV12-3/TRBV12-4,TRBD1,ASSFFGTGGFGDTIY
TRBV2,.,ASSVTLTTGELF
TRBV5-1,TRBD1,ASSLGTGINQPQN
TRBV29-1,.,SVEPRGPEAKKIQY
TRBV5-1,TRBD1,ASSSTTGGDVLT
TRBV19,TRBD1,ATRDSYNSPLH
TRBV10-3,.,AISSEGWVGDTQY
TRBV6-1,.,ASSERGIRIGGYT
TRBV10-3,.,AISESTGAGTDTQY
TRBV20-1,TRBD1,SAIRGQTIQETQY
TRBV10-2,TRBD1,ASRRTGGRDIQY
TRBV20-1,TRBD1,SALRTGGNQPQH
TRBV29-1,.,SAWTTKKETQY
TRBV3-1,.,ASVGGGTEAF
TRBV5-6,TRBD2,ASRSGGVPGELF
TRBV7-9,TRBD2,AGGLAYEQF
TRBV20-1,TRBD2,SAPDVSGDEQF
TRBV29-1,.,SVIQGISYNEQF
TRBV5-1,TRBD1,ASSPGTSTGLFGYT
TRBV24-1,TRBD2,ATSLKRGTNNEQF
TRBV3-1,TRBD1,ASSHHRGNEQF
TRBV7-2,.,ASSLDSHNEQF
TRBV20-1,TRBD1,SAERQGETQY
TRBV20-1,TRBD2,SASPWTSGVGEQF
TRBV20-1,.,SARGDSGRETEAF
TRBV10-2,.,ASSGPGEMGTDTQY
TRBV4-1,.,ASSQGVRDWRQETQY
TRBV5-1,.,ASSTGPPLGQTQY
TRBV5-1,.,ASSPVGQGQF
TRBV12-3/TRBV12-4,TRBD1,ASRLDRDRGGDTIY
TRBV20-1,.,SVPRGRSAQN